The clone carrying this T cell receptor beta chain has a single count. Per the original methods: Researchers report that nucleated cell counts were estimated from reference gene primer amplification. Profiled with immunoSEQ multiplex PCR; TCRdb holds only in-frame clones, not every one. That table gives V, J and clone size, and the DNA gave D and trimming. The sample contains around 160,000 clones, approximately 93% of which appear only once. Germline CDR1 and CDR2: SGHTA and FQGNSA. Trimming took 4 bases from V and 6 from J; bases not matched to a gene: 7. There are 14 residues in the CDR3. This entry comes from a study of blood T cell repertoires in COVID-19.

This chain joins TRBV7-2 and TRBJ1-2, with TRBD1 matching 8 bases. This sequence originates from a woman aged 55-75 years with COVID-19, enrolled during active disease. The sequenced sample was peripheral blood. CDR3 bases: TGTGCCAGCAGCTCAGACAGGGGAAGGCATGGCTACACCTTC. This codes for CASSSDRGRHGYTF.